The rows below give T cell receptor beta chains drawn from one sample of a study of cytomegalovirus exposure and HLA in healthy donors. Libraries were prepared by immunoSEQ multiplex PCR; TCRdb keeps only in-frame clonotypes and omits some of them. The sample holds about 100,000 clones, 70% to 85% seen once. The sequencing sample was made of PBMCs. The receptors stem from a woman younger than 30 in good health and CMV-seronegative. CDR3s include the opening cysteine and the closing phenylalanine or tryptophan. Each record gives: CDR3 protein, CDR3 DNA, V gene, J gene, D gene, clone size. D genes are given only for firm matches. A clone size is listed for some rows: how often the clone was seen (once, few, many), or a class if it is expanded.

CASSLYPGPMNTEAFF	TGTGCCAGCAGCTTATATCCTGGGCCGATGAACACTGAAGCTTTCTTT	TRBV7-3	TRBJ1-1	.	.
CASRPFAENEKLFF	TGTGCCAGCCGTCCCTTTGCGGAGAATGAAAAACTGTTTTTT	TRBV6-1	TRBJ1-4	.	many
CASSSGQGLWSEQFF	TGCGCCAGCAGCTCGGGACAGGGGTTATGGAGTGAGCAGTTCTTC	TRBV5-1	TRBJ2-1	TRBD1	.
CASSQAGTGGFEQYF	TGTGCCAGCAGCCAAGCCGGGACAGGGGGATTTGAGCAGTACTTC	TRBV2	TRBJ2-7	TRBD1	.
CASSLFRGPPHNEQFF	TGTGCCAGCAGTTTATTCCGCGGCCCCCCGCACAATGAGCAGTTCTTC	TRBV28	TRBJ2-1	.	.
CASSLAGGTNYEQYF	TGTGCCAGCAGCTTGGCTGGCGGGACTAACTACGAGCAGTACTTC	TRBV5-4	TRBJ2-7	TRBD2	.
CASNPRSGSTYEQYF	TGTGCCAGCAATCCCCGATCCGGGTCTACCTACGAGCAGTACTTC	TRBV27	TRBJ2-7	.	.
CASSGMGGAFF	TGTGCCAGCAGTGGAATGGGAGGAGCTTTCTTT	TRBV2	TRBJ1-1	.	.
CASSIYLNYGYTF	TGTGCCAGTAGTATCTACCTGAACTATGGCTACACCTTC	TRBV19	TRBJ1-2	.	.
CASSETTTALVETQYF	TGCGCCAGCAGTGAAACGACGACAGCCCTAGTGGAGACCCAGTACTTC	TRBV10-1	TRBJ2-5	.	.
CASSSRGTGYTF	TGTGCCAGCAGTTCCAGGGGGACCGGCTACACCTTC	TRBV6-5	TRBJ1-2	TRBD1	few
CASSQDEGQPQHF	TGTGCCAGCAGCCAAGACGAGGGTCAGCCCCAGCATTTT	TRBV14	TRBJ1-5	.	.
CASSFGEGSYEKLFF	TGTGCCAGCAGCTTTGGCGAAGGGAGCTACGAAAAACTGTTTTTT	TRBV7-9	TRBJ1-4	.	.
CASRRLGDTGELFF	TGTGCCAGCAGGAGGTTGGGAGACACCGGGGAGCTGTTTTTT	TRBV6-6	TRBJ2-2	.	.
CASTGTSGGGEQFF	TGTGCCAGCACAGGGACTAGCGGGGGCGGTGAGCAGTTCTTC	TRBV4-2	TRBJ2-1	TRBD2	.
CASSLRGGPTDTQYF	TGTGCCAGCAGCTTGAGGGGGGGGCCCACAGATACGCAGTATTTT	TRBV2	TRBJ2-3	.	.
CASSHQTEGLGEQYF	TGCGCCAGCAGCCACCAGACAGAAGGGTTGGGGGAGCAGTACTTC	TRBV4-1	TRBJ2-7	.	.
CASSTRGDAEAFF	TGTGCCAGCAGTACCAGGGGAGACGCTGAAGCTTTCTTT	TRBV6-1	TRBJ1-1	.	.
CASRAPRDRGGETQYF	TGTGCCAGTAGAGCACCCCGGGACAGGGGAGGAGAGACCCAGTACTTC	TRBV19	TRBJ2-5	TRBD1	.
CASRFGGLADANTGELFF	TGTGCCAGTAGGTTTGGGGGACTAGCGGATGCGAACACCGGGGAGCTGTTTTTT	TRBV19	TRBJ2-2	TRBD2	.
CASSPTNSGNQPQHF	TGTGCCAGCAGCCCCACAAACAGTGGGAATCAGCCCCAGCATTTT	TRBV7-2	TRBJ1-5	.	.
CASSLTGNAEAFF	TGTGCCAGCAGCTTAACGGGGAACGCTGAAGCTTTCTTT	TRBV7-2	TRBJ1-1	.	.
CASSLDRGKADTQYF	TGTGCCAGCAGCTTGGACAGGGGGAAGGCAGATACGCAGTATTTT	TRBV11-3	TRBJ2-3	TRBD1	.
CASSRASGKNGYTF	TGTGCCAGCAGCCGAGCATCAGGGAAAAATGGCTACACCTTC	TRBV13	TRBJ1-2	.	.
CASSRTGLRPYEQYF	TGTGCCAGCAGCCGCACGGGACTCCGACCCTACGAGCAGTACTTC	TRBV7-9	TRBJ2-7	.	.
CASSPQQGTGAEAFF	TGTGCCAGCTCACCACAGCAGGGGACAGGCGCTGAAGCTTTCTTT	TRBV18	TRBJ1-1	TRBD1	.
CASSEALGLSGPLHF	TGTGCCAGCAGTGAAGCCTTGGGACTTTCCGGACCCCTCCACTTT	TRBV6-1	TRBJ1-6	.	few
CASSESAGGSYGYTF	TGTGCCAGCAGTGAATCGGCAGGGGGCAGCTATGGCTACACCTTC	TRBV6-1	TRBJ1-2	TRBD1	once
CASSSLGSGGGIYNEQFF	TGTGCCAGCAGCTCGCTTGGATCGGGGGGGGGAATCTACAATGAGCAGTTCTTC	TRBV11-2	TRBJ2-1	TRBD2	.
CASSRGNYGYTF	TGTGCCAGCAGTCGCGGAAACTATGGCTACACCTTC	TRBV28	TRBJ1-2	.	.
CASRGGVSTDTQYF	TGTGCCAGCAGGGGCGGGGTGAGCACAGATACGCAGTATTTT	TRBV2	TRBJ2-3	.	.
CASSAPGGGGQGDTQYF	TGTGCCAGCAGCGCTCCTGGGGGCGGGGGGCAGGGAGATACGCAGTATTTT	TRBV9	TRBJ2-3	TRBD2	.
CASSLDGTDYEKLFF	TGCGCCAGCAGCTTGGACGGGACAGACTATGAAAAACTGTTTTTT	TRBV5-1	TRBJ1-4	TRBD1	once
CASRTGLSGANVLTF	TGTGCCAGCAGGACAGGCTTGTCTGGGGCCAACGTCCTGACTTTC	TRBV27	TRBJ2-6	.	.
CASSRFGGKNTGELFF	TGTGCCAGTAGTCGTTTCGGGGGGAAGAACACCGGGGAGCTGTTTTTT	TRBV19	TRBJ2-2	TRBD2	.
CASSLVAGAGDTQYF	TGTGCCAGCAGCTTAGTGGCGGGGGCGGGAGATACGCAGTATTTT	TRBV7-2	TRBJ2-3	.	.
CASSYGEQGYTF	TGTGCCAGCAGTTATGGTGAACAGGGCTACACCTTC	TRBV6-6	TRBJ1-2	.	.
CASSFFQGGVEKLFF	TGTGCCAGCAGTTTTTTCCAGGGGGGAGTTGAAAAACTGTTTTTT	TRBV27	TRBJ1-4	TRBD1	.
CASSSLQGSYEQYF	TGTGCCAGCAGCTCCCTACAGGGATCCTACGAGCAGTACTTC	TRBV13	TRBJ2-7	.	.
CASREAGGGYEQYF	TGTGCCAGCAGGGAAGCGGGGGGAGGTTACGAGCAGTACTTC	TRBV27	TRBJ2-7	TRBD2	.
CASSEPPGSTDTQYF	TGTGCCAGCAGTGAACCCCCAGGCTCCACAGATACGCAGTATTTT	TRBV25-1	TRBJ2-3	.	few
CASSLKIARSGANVLTF	TGTGCCAGCAGCTTGAAAATTGCGCGGTCTGGGGCCAACGTCCTGACTTTC	TRBV5-6	TRBJ2-6	.	few
CASTEGLTQFF	TGTGCCTCCACGGAGGGGCTTACTCAGTTCTTC	TRBV6-1	TRBJ2-1	.	few
CASSASLVRTGITNQPQHF	TGCGCCAGCAGCGCTAGCCTCGTCCGTACAGGGATAACTAATCAGCCCCAGCATTTT	TRBV5-1	TRBJ1-5	.	.
CASSLAGQGATGELFF	TGCGCCAGCAGCTTGGCGGGACAGGGGGCAACAGGGGAGCTGTTTTTT	TRBV5-1	TRBJ2-2	TRBD1	.
CASSLAAYEQYF	TGTGCCAGCAGCCTTGCGGCCTACGAGCAGTACTTC	TRBV5-4	TRBJ2-7	.	.
CASSEGGSTEAFF	TGTGCCAGCAGTGAGGGGGGAAGCACTGAAGCTTTCTTT	TRBV25-1	TRBJ1-1	.	.
CASSRGQGDGYTF	TGTGCCAGCAGCCGGGGACAGGGAGATGGCTACACCTTC	TRBV7-8	TRBJ1-2	TRBD1	once
CASSTPLDRGGQPQHF	TGTGCCAGTAGTACGCCCCTCGACAGGGGAGGACAGCCCCAGCATTTT	TRBV19	TRBJ1-5	TRBD1	.
CASSEKRGPSRGTQYF	TGTGCCAGCAGTGAAAAGCGGGGGCCCTCCCGGGGGACCCAGTACTTC	TRBV2	TRBJ2-5	TRBD2	few
CASSGEIGHNEQFF	TGTGCCAGCAGCGGGGAGATCGGTCACAATGAGCAGTTCTTC	TRBV6-4	TRBJ2-1	.	once
CAWSRGNYGYTF	TGTGCCTGGTCGAGAGGGAACTATGGCTACACCTTC	TRBV30	TRBJ1-2	.	.